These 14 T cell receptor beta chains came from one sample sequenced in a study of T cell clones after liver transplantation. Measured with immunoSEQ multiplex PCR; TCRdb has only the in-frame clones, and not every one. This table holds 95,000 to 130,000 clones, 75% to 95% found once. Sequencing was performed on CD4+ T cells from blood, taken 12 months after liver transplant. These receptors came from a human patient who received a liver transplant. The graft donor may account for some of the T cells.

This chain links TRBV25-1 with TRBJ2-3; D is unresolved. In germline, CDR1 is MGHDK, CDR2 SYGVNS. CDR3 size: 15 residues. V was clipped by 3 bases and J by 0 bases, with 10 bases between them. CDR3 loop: CASSDGRGSTDTQYF. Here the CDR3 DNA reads TGTGCCAGCAGTGATGGGCGCGGCAGCACAGATACGCAGTATTTT.

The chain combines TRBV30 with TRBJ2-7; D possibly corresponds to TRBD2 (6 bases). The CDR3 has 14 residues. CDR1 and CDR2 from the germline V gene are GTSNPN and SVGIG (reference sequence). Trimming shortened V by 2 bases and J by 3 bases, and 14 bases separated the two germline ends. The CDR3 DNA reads TGTGCCTGGAGTTACGGGAGTTCGGGCTACGAGCAGTACTTC. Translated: CAWSYGSSGYEQYF.

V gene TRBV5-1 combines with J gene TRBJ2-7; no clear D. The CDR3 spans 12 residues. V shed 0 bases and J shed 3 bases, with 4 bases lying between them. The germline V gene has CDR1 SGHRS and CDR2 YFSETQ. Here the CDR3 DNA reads TGCGCCAGCAGCTTGGACTTCTACGAGCAGTACTTC. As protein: CASSLDFYEQYF.

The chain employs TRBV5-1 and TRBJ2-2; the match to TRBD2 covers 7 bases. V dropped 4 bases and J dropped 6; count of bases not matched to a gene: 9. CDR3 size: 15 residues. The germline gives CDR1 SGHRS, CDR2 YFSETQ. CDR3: CASSLGGLVAGELFF. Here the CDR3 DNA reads TGCGCCAGCAGCCTGGGAGGGCTCGTCGCCGGGGAGCTGTTTTTT.

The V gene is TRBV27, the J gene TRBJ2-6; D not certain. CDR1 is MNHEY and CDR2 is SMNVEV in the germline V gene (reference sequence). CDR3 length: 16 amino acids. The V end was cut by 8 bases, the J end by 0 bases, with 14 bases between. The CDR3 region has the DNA TGTGCCAGCCAACGATACCCCGACTCTGGGGCCAACGTCCTGACTTTC. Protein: CASQRYPDSGANVLTF.

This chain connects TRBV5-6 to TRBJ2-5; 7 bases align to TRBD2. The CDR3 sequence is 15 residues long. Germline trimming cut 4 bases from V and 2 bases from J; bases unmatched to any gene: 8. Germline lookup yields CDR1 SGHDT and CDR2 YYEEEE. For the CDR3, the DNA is TGTGCCAGCAGCCTTAAGCGGGGATGGCAAGAGACCCAGTACTTC. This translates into CASSLKRGWQETQYF. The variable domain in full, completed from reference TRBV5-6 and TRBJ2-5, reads DAGVTQSPTHLIKTRGQQVTLRCSPKSGHDTVSWYQQALGQGPQFIFQYYEEEERQRGNFPDRFSGHQFPNYSSELNVNALLLGDSALYLCASSLKRGWQETQYFGPGTRLLVL.

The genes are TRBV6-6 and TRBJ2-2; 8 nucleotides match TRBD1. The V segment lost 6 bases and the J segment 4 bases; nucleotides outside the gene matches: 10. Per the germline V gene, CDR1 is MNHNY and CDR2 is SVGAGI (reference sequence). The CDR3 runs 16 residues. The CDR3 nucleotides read TGTGCCAGCAGCCAAGACAGGGGCAAAATCACCGGGGAGCTGTTTTTT. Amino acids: CASSQDRGKITGELFF.

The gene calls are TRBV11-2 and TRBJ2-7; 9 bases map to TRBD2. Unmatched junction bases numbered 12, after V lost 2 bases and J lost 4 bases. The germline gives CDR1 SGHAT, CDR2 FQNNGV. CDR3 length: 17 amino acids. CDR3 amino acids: CASSLRVGIAGDYEQYF. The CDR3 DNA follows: TGTGCCAGCAGCTTAAGGGTGGGGATAGCGGGAGATTACGAGCAGTACTTC.

The CDR3 loop reads CASRSQGTGELFF. The CDR3 DNA sequence: TGTGCCAGTAGGTCACAGGGGACCGGGGAGCTGTTTTTT. This chain links TRBV19 with TRBJ2-2, with TRBD1 matching 7 bases. The V and J ends lost 6 bases and 5 bases, in that order; junction bases with no gene match: 3. This CDR3 has 13 residues. CDR1 LNHDA and CDR2 SQIVND come from the germline V gene (reference sequence).

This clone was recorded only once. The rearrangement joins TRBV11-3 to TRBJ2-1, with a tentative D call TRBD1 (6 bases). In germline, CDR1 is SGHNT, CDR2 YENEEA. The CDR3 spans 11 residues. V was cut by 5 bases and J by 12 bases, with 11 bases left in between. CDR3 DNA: TGTGCCAGCAGCCGCAGAGGGGGGCAGTTCTTC. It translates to CASSRRGGQFF.

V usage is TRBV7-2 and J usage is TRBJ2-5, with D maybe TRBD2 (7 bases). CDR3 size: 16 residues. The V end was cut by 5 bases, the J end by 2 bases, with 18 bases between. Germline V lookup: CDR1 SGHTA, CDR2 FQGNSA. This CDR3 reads CASSLGASGIQETQYF. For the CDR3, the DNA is TGTGCCAGCAGCCTGGGGGCTAGCGGCATACAAGAGACCCAGTACTTC.

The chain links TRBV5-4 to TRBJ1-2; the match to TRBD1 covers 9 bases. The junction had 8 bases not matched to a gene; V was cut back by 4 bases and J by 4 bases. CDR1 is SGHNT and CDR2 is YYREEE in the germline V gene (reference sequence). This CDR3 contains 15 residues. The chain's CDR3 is CASSPRDRAPYGYTF. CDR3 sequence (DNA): TGTGCCAGCAGCCCCAGGGACAGGGCACCCTATGGCTACACCTTC.

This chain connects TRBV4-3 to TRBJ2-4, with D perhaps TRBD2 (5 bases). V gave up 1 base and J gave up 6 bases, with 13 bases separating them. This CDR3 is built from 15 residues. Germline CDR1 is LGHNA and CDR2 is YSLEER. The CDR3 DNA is TGCGCCAGCAGCCAAGGGCTTTCTGGAGGAAACATTCAGTACTTC. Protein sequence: CASSQGLSGGNIQYF.

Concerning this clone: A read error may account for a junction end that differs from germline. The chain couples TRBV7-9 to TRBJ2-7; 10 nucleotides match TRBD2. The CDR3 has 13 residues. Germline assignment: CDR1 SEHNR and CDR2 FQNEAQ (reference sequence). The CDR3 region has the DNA TGTGCCAGCAACCCACTTCCTCCCGGGACTAGCGACTTC. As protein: CASNPLPPGTSDF.